This T cell receptor beta chain was identified in a study of cytomegalovirus exposure and HLA in healthy donors. In the study overall: Earlier results showed some 120 million unique TCR beta sequences derived from about 179 million T cells. Study-level results: According to reports, the classifier identified cytomegalovirus status with high specificity and sensitivity. Per published accounts, TCR beta sequences correctly predicted the HLA-A and HLA-B alleles of most subjects.

Donors counted as nominally healthy when sampled, yet unrecorded immune exposures were likely. About this clone itself: Its target is unknown.

Primers included in the PCR were 60 Vbeta and 13 Jbeta primers. TCRdb's table, derived via immunoSEQ multiplex PCR, lists solely in-frame clones and lacks some. This table holds 150,000 to 200,000 clones, around four fifths found once. The specimen sequenced was PBMCs. The sequence was collected from a man aged 18 to 29 in good health and CMV-seronegative.

The CDR3 protein is CASSPPSRGTYEQYF. The CDR3 bases are TGTGCCAGCTCACCACCGAGTCGGGGGACCTACGAGCAGTACTTC. The rearrangement uses TRBV18 and TRBJ2-7, with D possibly matching TRBD2 (6 bases). The germline CDR1 and CDR2 sequences are KGHSH and LQKENI. This CDR3 has 15 amino acids. Between the trimmed V and J ends, which lost 0 bases and 2 bases, there was a span of 11 bases.